This record concerns one TCR beta chain sequence. The germline V gene has CDR1 SGHTA and CDR2 FQGNSA. This CDR3 contains 14 residues. V was clipped by 4 bases and J by 12 bases; unmatched bases: 11. Authors' data handling: Amplified reference gene primers provided the basis for estimating nucleated cell counts. The repertoire was sequenced with immunoSEQ multiplex PCR; TCRdb's copy has only in-frame clones and lacks some. That table supplies the V and J calls and clone size; D and trimming were determined from the DNA. Of approximately 250,000 clones in the sample, over 75% were seen once. This record belongs to a study of blood T cell repertoires in COVID-19. Across the whole study: Collection of acute and convalescent COVID-19 samples took place in the United States, Italy and Spain.

The receptor comes from a human donor in a cohort sampled during active COVID-19. The sequenced sample consisted of peripheral blood. The J gene is TRBJ2-3, the V gene TRBV7-2; 9 bases agree with TRBD1. The CDR3 coding sequence is TGTGCCAGCAGCTGGACCCGACAGGGGGAAGACCAGTATTTT. This sequence encodes CASSWTRQGEDQYF.